This T cell receptor beta chain was captured in a study of vaccination and CD4 T cells after COVID-19. Across the whole study: The convalescents were made up of six males and four females, two of whom were Hispanic. Sampling that followed vaccination took place a median roughly 69 days after dose two, within a range of 14 to 241.

Regarding time point: late sampling 161 to 241 days after vaccination in a few convalescent patients. To note about this clonotype: Its antigen is as yet unknown.

Each CDR3 protein gets one entry after TCRdb re-called the PCR reads with MiXCR. The data show roughly 30,000 distinct CDR3 sequences, about 54% seen once. Findings and limits, study-wide: Among those convalescent, a median around 86% of reactive clones emerged solely post-vaccination. A nonsignificant rise from roughly 21 to 40 was seen in the median number of SARS-CoV-2-reactive clonotypes.

This CDR3 spans 16 amino acids. Germline CDR1 and CDR2: SNHLY and FYNNEI. The ends were cut back, 7 bases at V and 0 bases at J, with 19 bases in the middle. The chain employs TRBV2 and TRBJ2-7; D assignment may be TRBD1 or TRBD2 (5 bases each). This specimen consisted of CD4+ T cells from blood, obtained about 7 months after SARS-CoV-2 vaccination. This TCR was recovered from a human donor who had recovered from COVID-19. CDR3 in amino acids: CASTIPAAGSSYEQYF. The CDR3 DNA follows: TGTGCCAGCACCATCCCGGCGGCAGGGAGCTCCTACGAGCAGTACTTC.